This T cell receptor beta chain was retrieved from a study of T cells in Graves' hyperthyroidism and ophthalmopathy (dated by TCRdb to between 2018 and 2021). Background for the entire study: Peripheral blood samples were taken at the time of initial diagnosis, prior to any treatment. The roughly 100 discovery patients were randomly split 7:3 into training and test sets. The study also compared thyroid tissue and blood T-cell repertoires from five or six Graves' hyperthyroidism patients. To identify distinguishing TCR V-J signatures, a discovery cohort of roughly 100 patients was used, comprising under 45 with Graves' ophthalmopathy and around 57 with stable Graves' hyperthyroidism. Prospective prediction of ophthalmopathy was tested in an independent validation cohort of fewer than 20 hyperthyroidism patients and 15 to 17 patients who later progressed to ophthalmopathy. Once sampling was done, hyperthyroidism patients were given methimazole at a starting dose of 30 mg daily, whereas ophthalmopathy patients were given high-dose intravenous methylprednisolone. The paper describes TCR Vbeta CDR3 sequencing of roughly 130 peripheral blood samples, made up of roughly 45 ophthalmopathy patients, 70 to 75 hyperthyroidism patients and 17 progressor patients.

The TCR beta CDR3 regions were amplified from the RNA transcripts. The first round of RT-PCR for the TCR CDR3 was performed with the HTBI primer set and the Qiagen OneStep RT-PCR kit. A second multiplex PCR round built the libraries, followed by size selection and purification. The libraries were sequenced on an Illumina HiSeq2000 using paired-end 100 bp reads. Processing in the source paper ran as follows. Raw data were processed with SOAPnuke, discarding reads with adapters, uncalled bases, mean Phred below 15, or no exact constant-primer or identifier match. High-quality paired reads were merged with COPE v1.2.5, and unique nucleotide sequences were defined as clonotypes. Clonotypes were aligned to IMGT TRBV, TRBD and TRBJ reference segments using MiTCR v1.1. The analysis included only V-J combinations with a frequency above 0.0001, which together covered around 99% of the repertoires. The TCS score was defined as the ratio of F50 (clonal expansion) to E x V (chaos), calculated using BLOSUM62-based TCRdist between CDR3 peptides within each V-J. Welch's t-statistics and random forest reduced around 550 V-J features to roughly 13, which were used in a naive Bayes classifier (R e1071). The public reads were quality trimmed at Q25 with fastp and then assembled into clones with MiXCR by TCRdb, keeping productive beta chains. Here each entry gathers all rows of one CDR3 protein and keeps the most common genes and DNA. These V and J calls derive from TCRdb rather than the authors' analysis. The sample table holds under 350,000 distinct CDR3 sequences, of which about 20% were seen once. Roughly 49% of the sample lies in the top ten.

Graves' hyperthyroidism was defined as stable when no progression to ophthalmopathy occurred over 18 months of follow-up. Hyperthyroidism patients were newly diagnosed, with disease duration under 2 months, and aged 18 to 65 years. Any patient with an uncontrolled infection, another autoimmune disease, pregnancy or lactation was excluded. Diagnoses were based on clinical symptoms, serum thyroxine and TRAb, thyroid ultrasound and orbital computed tomography. Ficoll-Paque density gradient centrifugation was used to isolate PBMCs from about 9 ml of fresh peripheral blood. Total RNA was extracted with Trizol reagent, and quality was checked on an Agilent 2100 Bioanalyzer. What the work shows at the level of the full study, not this receptor alone: In validation, progression to ophthalmopathy was predicted by the model with 55% to 71% sensitivity and 72% to 85% specificity, a median of roughly six months before onset. Sample size was not statistically predetermined, and blinding of investigators to group allocation was not performed. A 13 V-J signature model separated ophthalmopathy from stable hyperthyroidism, with over 85% sensitivity and 81% to 83% specificity in cross-validation and 80%/75% in testing. Most expanded thyroid clonotypes (frequency above 0.001) were also detected in blood, suggesting blood repertoires may reflect thyroid immune responses.

This clonotype was seen repeatedly, ten times or more. Its antigen remains unidentified. No base quality values were provided; no much bigger clone lies one nucleotide off. There are 17 amino acids in the CDR3, from cysteine to phenylalanine inclusive. The read is trimmed to its CDR3 DNA, 51 bases read in frame from base 1. For this chain, trimming is 1 base at the V end and 5 bases at the J end, and the number of junction bases without a gene match is 12. The germline V gene supplies CDR1 SNHLY and CDR2 FYNNEI. Sequenced sample: blood. The rearranged chain carries TRBV2 and TRBJ2-3; 7 junctional bases match TRBD2. The sequence was collected from a woman aged 50 to 60 with Graves' hyperthyroidism. Here is the DNA: TGTGCCAGCAGTGAAGAGGGCCTAGCGGCAAGTAGAGATACGCAGTATTTT. Translated, it reads CASSEEGLAASRDTQYF.